This TCR beta chain was profiled in a study of cytomegalovirus exposure and HLA in healthy donors. PCR primers comprised 60 Vbeta and 13 Jbeta primers. TCRdb's table, derived via immunoSEQ multiplex PCR, lists solely in-frame clones and lacks some. The sample yields 160,000 or so clones, roughly four fifths seen once. The CDR3 sequence is 15 residues long. The germline V and J ends were trimmed by 0 bases and 0 bases, with 10 bases remaining between them. The germline V gene has CDR1 SGDLS and CDR2 YYNGEE. The chain recombines TRBV9 with TRBJ2-7; the D gene is possibly TRBD1 (5 bases). The sequence came from a woman aged 45-60 years in good health and CMV-seronegative. Source material: PBMCs. CDR3 sequence: CASSVGADSSYEQYF. The CDR3 region has the DNA TGTGCCAGCAGCGTAGGAGCAGACAGCTCCTACGAGCAGTACTTC.